This T cell receptor beta chain comes out of a study of cytomegalovirus exposure and HLA in healthy donors. The V gene lost 11 bases and the J gene lost 1 base, with 15 bases spanning the gap. CDR1 is MDHEN and CDR2 is SYDVKM in the germline V gene. This CDR3 is 13 amino acids long. PCR primers comprised 60 Vbeta and 13 Jbeta primers. Using immunoSEQ multiplex PCR, the repertoire was profiled, and TCRdb retains in-frame clones only, with some absent. The sample includes some 190,000 clones, around 78% of them seen just once. The sequence derives from a woman under 40 in good health and CMV-seropositive. V gene TRBV28 combines with J gene TRBJ2-7; perhaps TRBD2 as D (6 bases). The material sequenced was PBMCs. The chain's CDR3 is CAVRAGPSYEQYF. CDR3 DNA: TGTGCCGTCAGGGCGGGGCCTTCCTACGAGCAGTACTTC.